This T cell receptor (beta chain) was profiled in a study of CD8 T cells in ankylosing spondylitis. Points from the study as a whole: The study identified a TCR beta motif of under ten highly homologous variants that appeared characteristic of ankylosing spondylitis blood. Both synovial fluid and blood in reactive arthritis had previously been reported to carry some motif variants. Disease-linked clones reportedly concentrated significantly in matched ankylosing spondylitis synovial fluid.

One entry per CDR3 protein results from TCRdb running MiXCR on the 5' RACE reads. Among roughly 440,000 distinct CDR3 sequences, 15% to 20% were seen once, and the ten largest hold approximately 1%. This CDR3 region has 17 residues. Germline lookup yields CDR1 SEHNR and CDR2 FQNEAQ (reference sequence). V was shortened by 3 bases and J by 0 bases, with 15 bases between the two germline ends. This clonotype was detected only a few times. The antigen is unknown. The V gene is TRBV7-9, the J gene TRBJ1-3; D might be TRBD1 (5 bases). The receptor was derived from a male donor with ankylosing spondylitis. The sequencing sample was made of blood, either unsorted or a sorted T cell fraction (not recorded which). The CDR3: CASSLGRGPGSGNTIYF. Written as DNA, the CDR3 is TGTGCCAGCAGCTTGGGAAGGGGCCCCGGCTCTGGAAACACCATATATTTT.